Described below is a single T cell receptor beta chain sequence and its context. Its antigen is unidentified. The sequence runs out 3 residues before the end of the CDR3; the remainder is reconstructed from the germline J gene. V lost 4 bases, J lost 2 bases, and 6 bases stayed unmatched. The CDR3 contains 15 residues. From germline, CDR1 is LGHDT and CDR2 YNNKEL (reference sequence). This entry is derived from a study of Tregs in tolerant kidney transplant recipients. Whole-study findings and limits: Tregs expanded with activated donor B cells seemed most donor-specific. Donor-specific Treg expansion exceeded global Treg expansion in tolerant patients, suggesting antigen drive.

Recipient PBMCs carried a CFSE label and met irradiated graft donor PBMCs for approximately 6 days before FACS sorting. The assay was immunoSEQ multiplex PCR, and TCRdb's table has in-frame clones only and misses some. The table lists approximately 3,000 clones. The sequences come from CD8+ T cells from blood cultured with allogeneic cells, collected before the transplant. The V gene is TRBV3-1 (or the pseudogene TRBV3-2), the J gene TRBJ2-3, with 7 positions matching TRBD2. The sequence was obtained from a human patient who received a combined kidney and bone marrow transplant. CDR3 DNA, as far as it was read: TGTGCCAGCAGCCCTAGCGGTACTTACACAGATACG. As protein: CASSPSGTYTDT. The whole CDR3 protein reads CASSPSGTYTDTQYF.